These T cell receptor beta chains were read from a single sample in a study of cytomegalovirus exposure and HLA in healthy donors. Profiling relied on immunoSEQ multiplex PCR, and the TCRdb table lists in-frame clones only, not all of them. The data hold over 20,000 clones, with just under 70% observed a single time. Sequencing was carried out using PBMCs. Source of these receptors: a woman aged 45-65 years in good health and CMV-seronegative. Both conserved end residues are part of each CDR3. The order of the fields is J gene, V gene, clone size, D gene, CDR3 protein, CDR3 DNA. A D gene is named only where the DNA matches it firmly. Expanded clones get a size class; other rows say once, few or many, or leave the size out.

TRBJ2-1	TRBV6-4	few	TRBD1	CASSDSTGGYNEQFF	TGTGCCAGCAGTGACTCGACAGGGGGCTACAATGAGCAGTTCTTC
TRBJ1-1	TRBV5-1	few	-	CASSSSVNTEAFF	TGCGCCAGCAGCTCCTCAGTGAACACTGAAGCTTTCTTT
TRBJ1-5	TRBV28	-	TRBD1	CASRTGTGSMVGQPQHF	TGTGCCAGCAGGACAGGGACAGGGTCTATGGTGGGTCAGCCCCAGCATTTT
TRBJ1-1	TRBV5-1	-	TRBD1	CASSSRTGGDTEAFF	TGCGCCAGCAGCTCGAGGACAGGGGGTGACACTGAAGCTTTCTTT
TRBJ1-1	TRBV6-5	few	-	CASSYSRNTEAFF	TGTGCCAGCAGTTACTCGCGTAACACTGAAGCTTTCTTT
TRBJ2-3	TRBV28	-	TRBD2	CASSYPIAFKREDSPDTQYF	TGTGCCAGCAGTTACCCTATAGCCTTTAAGCGGGAGGACTCCCCAGATACGCAGTATTTT
TRBJ1-5	TRBV4-1	-	TRBD1	CASSQAGTGVSNSNQPQHF	TGCGCCAGCAGCCAAGCCGGGACAGGGGTTTCAAATAGCAATCAGCCCCAGCATTTT
TRBJ1-2	TRBV2	-	TRBD1	CASSFLQGPTGKGYTF	TGTGCCAGCAGTTTCCTACAGGGGCCCACGGGCAAGGGCTACACCTTC
TRBJ2-1	TRBV5-4	-	-	CASSLGLPGDEQFF	TGTGCCAGCAGCTTGGGCCTACCCGGGGATGAGCAGTTCTTC
TRBJ2-1	TRBV4-1	once	TRBD1	CASSQDRTGVNNEQFF	TGCGCCAGCAGCCAAGACAGGACAGGTGTGAACAATGAGCAGTTCTTC
TRBJ2-7	TRBV4-2	-	-	CASSQDRDSYEQYF	TGTGCCAGCAGCCAAGATCGAGACTCCTACGAGCAGTACTTC
TRBJ1-2	TRBV29-1	-	-	CSLGRRDGGYTF	TGCAGCCTAGGTAGGAGAGATGGAGGCTACACCTTC
TRBJ1-2	TRBV5-6	few	TRBD1	CASSFIGQGGLPTAF	TGTGCCAGCAGCTTTATCGGTCAGGGGGGCCTCCCAACCGCCTTC